These T cell receptor beta chains were read from a single sample in a study of CD8+ T cells in alopecia areata. The protocol was immunoSEQ multiplex PCR, while the TCRdb copy is restricted to in-frame clones and leaves out a portion. This table holds thousands of clones, 71% found once. Here the sequenced sample was skin, taken at week 24, from a patient treated with tofacitinib. Source of these receptors: a human donor with alopecia areata. Each CDR3 is given with its conserved first and last residue. D genes are given only for firm matches. Rows give clone size only sometimes, using once, few, many, or a class for an expanded clone.

TRBJ2-1,.,12,TRBV19,.,TGTGCCACCGCGGGTTTAAACAATGAGCAGTTCTTC,CATAGLNNEQFF
TRBJ2-5,TRBD1,13,TRBV6-5,once,TGTGCCAGCAACCGACAGGGTATGGAGACCCAGTACTTC,CASNRQGMETQYF
TRBJ2-7,.,13,TRBV6-6,few,TGTGCCAGCAGTTACTCCCTGGGCGGTTCCCAGTACTTC,CASSYSLGGSQYF
TRBJ1-5,.,16,TRBV2,.,TGTGCCAGCAGTGAAAGGGCAACCGACCCAAATCAGCCCCAGCATTTT,CASSERATDPNQPQHF
TRBJ2-7,.,14,TRBV13,.,TGTGCCAGCAGCCCCCGCTACAGGGATGCCGAGCAGTACTTC,CASSPRYRDAEQYF
TRBJ2-3,TRBD1,16,TRBV7-2,.,TGTGCCAGCAGCTTATTCACAGGGGGCAAAGCAGATACGCAGTATTTT,CASSLFTGGKADTQYF
TRBJ1-1,.,13,TRBV30,few,TGTGCCTGGACCCGGGATGTGAACACTGAAGCTTTCTTT,CAWTRDVNTEAFF
TRBJ2-7,.,17,TRBV7-9,.,TGTGCCAGCAGCTACCCCGCCGGGACGCCCAGCTCCTACGAGCAGTACTTC,CASSYPAGTPSSYEQYF
TRBJ2-7,TRBD2,15,TRBV5-6,.,TGTGCCAGCAGCCCGGGACTAGCGGGGATCTACGAGCAGTACTTC,CASSPGLAGIYEQYF
TRBJ1-1,.,11,TRBV20-1,.,TGCAGTGCTAGACGGGGGGAGGGCGCTTTCTTT,CSARRGEGAFF
TRBJ2-1,.,16,TRBV19,.,TGTGCCTGTAGTATACGATCCCTCCGGGACTTTGGTGAGCAGTTCTTC,CACSIRSLRDFGEQFF
TRBJ1-1,.,14,TRBV19,few,TGTGCCAGTAGTACACCCACTATGAACACTGAAGCTTTCTTT,CASSTPTMNTEAFF
TRBJ1-5,TRBD1,16,TRBV7-6,.,TGTGCCAGCAGCTTAGGGACAGGGATAGGCAATCAGCCCCAGCATTTT,CASSLGTGIGNQPQHF
TRBJ1-6,.,16,TRBV27,.,TGTGCCAGCAGTTTATCGGGGGGGGCTAATAATTCACCCCTCCACTTT,CASSLSGGANNSPLHF
TRBJ1-1,.,14,TRBV4-2,.,TGTGCCAGCAGCCAAGAGGGGGCATTAACTGAAGCTTTCTTT,CASSQEGALTEAFF
TRBJ2-1,.,13,TRBV2,.,TGTGCCAGCATTTCAGGGGTATCCAATGAGCAGTTCTTC,CASISGVSNEQFF
TRBJ1-5,.,17,TRBV5-8,once,TGTGCCAGCAGCTTTAGGTCAAGCGACAGGCTCAATCAGCCCCAGCATTTT,CASSFRSSDRLNQPQHF
TRBJ1-4,.,13,TRBV6-5,few,TGTGCCAGCAGCCCCGGGGCGCATGAAAAACTGTTTTTT,CASSPGAHEKLFF
TRBJ2-1,.,15,TRBV5-5,few,TGTGCCAGCAGCTCGGGCAGGGGTCTCTACAATGAGCAGTTCTTC,CASSSGRGLYNEQFF
TRBJ1-1,.,15,TRBV11-1,few,TGTGCCAGCAGCTTGATGGACAGTTTGAACACTGAAGCTTTCTTT,CASSLMDSLNTEAFF
TRBJ1-5,.,14,TRBV7-8,.,TGTGCCAGCAGCTTTGGGGGAGCCAATCAGCCCCAGCATTTT,CASSFGGANQPQHF
TRBJ1-4,.,14,TRBV7-8,.,TGTGCCAGCAGCCAAGGACAGCTCAATGAAAAACTGTTTTTT,CASSQGQLNEKLFF
TRBJ1-2,TRBD1,15,TRBV7-8,.,TGTGCCAGCAGCTTAGCGTGGACAGGGGGCTATGGCTACACCTTC,CASSLAWTGGYGYTF